In this sample, the clone carrying this T cell receptor beta chain turned up a few times. Its antigen is not known. These data come from a study of response to subunit inactivated influenza vaccine. Study-wide points: The authors suggested that few new T cells are recruited per seasonal influenza vaccination.

In TCRdb, the RT-PCR reads were re-called with MiXCR into one record per CDR3 protein. The sample lists some 600,000 distinct CDR3 sequences, roughly 15% occurring once. The germline gives CDR1 MNHEY, CDR2 SVGAGI. Trimming shortened V by 2 bases and J by 8 bases, and 21 bases separated the two germline ends. The CDR3 loop spans 16 amino acids. The sequence derives from a man aged 45-65 years who received an inactivated influenza vaccine. Material: PBMCs from blood, obtained about 14 days before vaccination. V is TRBV6-5 and J is TRBJ1-2, with D possibly TRBD1 on 5 matching bases. CDR3 loop: CASSYDRQRGKEGYTF. CDR3 coding DNA: TGTGCCAGCAGTTACGATAGACAGCGCGGGAAGGAAGGCTACACCTTC.